This T cell receptor beta chain derives from a study of identical twins. TCRdb re-derived calls from the 5' RACE reads in MiXCR, one entry per CDR3 protein. The table shows about 660,000 distinct CDR3 sequences, with 8.6% occurring only once. The data were also submitted as part of a second study, on yellow fever vaccine responses in identical twins.

The sequence derives from a woman aged 18-29 years in good health. The sample comprised PBMCs.

CDR3 sequence reads: CASSLYTPSYEQYF. CDR3 bases: TGTGCCAGCAGCTTGTATACTCCGTCCTACGAGCAGTACTTC. This chain links TRBV5-6 with TRBJ2-7; D call uncertain. The CDR3 runs 14 residues. Germline V CDR1 and CDR2: SGHDT, YYEEEE. The V end lost 1 base, the J end lost 1 base, and 9 bases lay between the germline ends. The variable domain in full, completed from reference TRBV5-6 and TRBJ2-7, reads DAGVTQSPTHLIKTRGQQVTLRCSPKSGHDTVSWYQQALGQGPQFIFQYYEEEERQRGNFPDRFSGHQFPNYSSELNVNALLLGDSALYLCASSLYTPSYEQYFGPGTRLTVT.